These 11 T cell receptor beta chains share one sample of origin, sequenced in a study of cytomegalovirus exposure and HLA in healthy donors. PCR amplification relied on 60 Vbeta primers (plus 13 Jbeta primers). Sequencing was performed with immunoSEQ multiplex PCR; in TCRdb, only in-frame clones are kept and a portion is missing. The table includes fewer than 120,000 clones, over 60% detected once. Material: PBMCs. The receptors shown here come from a man under 40 in good health and CMV-seropositive.

This clone came up once. The chain uses TRBV5-1 and TRBJ2-2, with TRBD2 matching 10 bases. The junction had 1 base not matched to a gene; V was cut back by 2 bases and J by 0 bases. This CDR3 has 16 residues. Germline-derived CDR1 and CDR2 are SGHRS and YFSETQ. The CDR3 spells CASSLAGGSNTGELFF. As DNA, the CDR3 is TGCGCCAGCAGCTTAGCGGGGGGGTCGAACACCGGGGAGCTGTTTTTT.

The chain couples TRBV29-1 to TRBJ1-1; D is undetermined. Germline loops: CDR1 SQVTM, CDR2 ANQGSEA. The CDR3 has 12 residues. V was shortened by 4 bases and J by 5 bases, with 11 bases between the two germline ends. CDR3 DNA sequence: TGCAGCGTTGTCGGGGTTAGGACTGAAGCTTTCTTT. Translation gives CSVVGVRTEAFF. The full variable domain, completed using reference TRBV29-1 and TRBJ1-1, is SAVISQKPSRDICQRGTSLTIQCQVDSQVTMMFWYRQQPGQSLTLIATANQGSEATYESGFVIDKFPISRPNLTFSTLTVSNMSPEDSSIYLCSVVGVRTEAFFGQGTRLTVV.

The genes are TRBV27 and TRBJ1-6, with 7 bases lining up with TRBD1. J gave up 9 bases and V 6 bases, and 8 bases lay outside the gene matches. This CDR3 region has 14 residues. Germline loops: CDR1 MNHEY, CDR2 SMNVEV (reference sequence). CDR3 coding DNA: TGTGCCAGCAGGACGACAGGGATCTTTTCACCCCTCCACTTT. As protein: CASRTTGIFSPLHF.

J is TRBJ2-2 and V is TRBV6-5; 8 bases agree with TRBD2. With 7 bases clipped from V and 6 bases from J, the junction kept 4 bases outside the gene matches. This CDR3 contains 13 residues. The germline V gene encodes CDR1 MNHEY and CDR2 SVGAGI. The CDR3 loop reads CASTGRGAGELFF. Here the CDR3 DNA reads TGTGCCAGCACCGGGAGGGGGGCCGGGGAGCTGTTTTTT.

V and J are TRBV28 and TRBJ1-4, with D maybe TRBD1 (6 bases). The CDR3 is 13 amino acids. V lost 4 bases, J lost 11 bases, and 14 bases lay in between. Germline V gene sequence: CDR1 MDHEN, CDR2 SYDVKM. The CDR3 here is CASSSQGMIKLFF. In nucleotides, the CDR3 is TGTGCCAGCAGTTCCCAGGGGATGATCAAACTGTTTTTT.

The chain recombines TRBV7-6 with TRBJ2-1; 9 nucleotides align to TRBD2. The CDR3 contains 14 residues. CDR1 is SGHVS and CDR2 is FNYEAQ in the germline V gene. The J segment lost 5 bases and the V segment lost 4 bases, leaving 3 bases of the junction unmatched. The CDR3, as DNA: TGTGCCAGCAGCTCTAGCGGGGTAAACAATGAGCAGTTCTTC. Its protein is CASSSSGVNNEQFF. Drawing the rest from reference TRBV7-6 and TRBJ2-1, the complete variable domain is GAGVSQSPRYKVTKRGQDVALRCDPISGHVSLYWYRQALGQGPEFLTYFNYEAQQDKSGLPNDRFSAERPEGSISTLTIQRTEQRDSAMYRCASSSSGVNNEQFFGPGTRLTVL.

This clone was counted between two and nine times. This chain connects TRBV4-1 to TRBJ2-7; 9 nucleotides align to TRBD1. This CDR3 contains 15 residues. CDR1 is MGHRA and CDR2 is YSYEKL in the germline V gene. The J segment lost 4 bases and the V segment lost 1 base, leaving 5 bases of the junction unmatched. The CDR3 reads CASSQVAGQGYEQYF. In DNA form, the CDR3 reads TGCGCCAGCAGCCAAGTGGCGGGACAGGGTTACGAGCAGTACTTC.

The V and J genes are TRBV19 and TRBJ1-5; 10 nucleotides match TRBD1. With V trimmed by 6 bases and J by 6 bases, 14 bases remained unmatched. The CDR3 is 17 residues long. Germline values: CDR1 LNHDA, CDR2 SQIVND (reference sequence). CDR3 sequence: CASRPAGTGVPGQPQHF. The CDR3 nucleotides are TGTGCCAGTAGGCCCGCCGGGACAGGGGTACCCGGTCAGCCCCAGCATTTT.

This chain joins TRBV19 and TRBJ1-5; weak D call: TRBD1 (6 bases). V dropped 5 bases and J dropped 6 bases, with 14 bases sitting between them. In germline, CDR1 is LNHDA, CDR2 SQIVND (reference sequence). The CDR3 is 14 residues long. CDR3 in DNA: TGTGCCAGTAGTTGGGGCAGGGGAAGTCAGCCCCAGCATTTT. Its translation: CASSWGRGSQPQHF. The full variable domain, in which reference TRBV19 and TRBJ1-5 provide the parts outside the CDR3, is DGGITQSPKYLFRKEGQNVTLSCEQNLNHDAMYWYRQDPGQGLRLIYYSQIVNDFQKGDIAEGYSVSREKKESFPLTVTSAQKNPTAFYLCASSWGRGSQPQHFGDGTRLSIL.

The CDR3 DNA is TGCGCCAGCAGCTGGGACAACTACTACGAGCAGTACTTC. Its translation is CASSWDNYYEQYF. V gene TRBV5-1 combines with J gene TRBJ2-7; tentative D call: TRBD1 (6 bases). Germline CDR1 SGHRS, CDR2 YFSETQ. This CDR3 is 13 amino acids long. The V end was cut by 3 bases, the J end by 3 bases, with 10 bases between. The whole variable domain, filled in from reference TRBV5-1 and TRBJ2-7, reads KAGVTQTPRYLIKTRGQQVTLSCSPISGHRSVSWYQQTPGQGLQFLFEYFSETQRNKGNFPGRFSGRQFSNSRSEMNVSTLELGDSALYLCASSWDNYYEQYFGPGTRLTVT.

V gene TRBV6-5 combines with J gene TRBJ1-2; D is possibly TRBD1 (6 bases). Germline V lookup: CDR1 MNHEY, CDR2 SVGAGI. This CDR3 is 13 amino acids long. V lost 4 bases and J 8 bases, leaving 14 bases between the germline ends. The CDR3 DNA reads TGTGCCAGCAGTTCGGGGACATTCGACGGCTACACCTTC. Translating it yields CASSSGTFDGYTF.